This T cell receptor beta chain is from a study of T-cell reconstitution after alpha-beta-depleted transplantation in children. Whole-study findings and limits: Several hundred expanded graft clones reportedly were the source of alpha-beta T cells about two months after transplant.

A note on this clonotype: The antigen remains unidentified.

The CDR3 runs 16 residues. Germline V gene sequence: CDR1 SEHNR, CDR2 FQNEAQ (reference sequence). With 4 bases clipped from V and 1 base from J, the junction kept 4 bases outside the gene matches. Unique molecular identifiers tagged the TCRbeta library. TCRdb re-analysed the PCR reads in MiXCR, keeping a single row per CDR3 protein. The data show about 300,000 distinct CDR3 sequences, with roughly a tenth seen just once and roughly 7% held by the top ten. The input for sequencing was PBMCs, taken before TCRalphabeta/CD19-depleted stem cell transplant. The chain uses TRBV7-9 and TRBJ2-3, with 11 bases identical to TRBD2. The clonotype comes from a boy younger than two with acute myeloid leukemia, due to receive a stem cell transplant. The CDR3: CASSSATSGGTDTQYF. In DNA, the CDR3 is TGTGCCAGCAGCTCTGCGACTAGCGGGGGCACAGATACGCAGTATTTT.